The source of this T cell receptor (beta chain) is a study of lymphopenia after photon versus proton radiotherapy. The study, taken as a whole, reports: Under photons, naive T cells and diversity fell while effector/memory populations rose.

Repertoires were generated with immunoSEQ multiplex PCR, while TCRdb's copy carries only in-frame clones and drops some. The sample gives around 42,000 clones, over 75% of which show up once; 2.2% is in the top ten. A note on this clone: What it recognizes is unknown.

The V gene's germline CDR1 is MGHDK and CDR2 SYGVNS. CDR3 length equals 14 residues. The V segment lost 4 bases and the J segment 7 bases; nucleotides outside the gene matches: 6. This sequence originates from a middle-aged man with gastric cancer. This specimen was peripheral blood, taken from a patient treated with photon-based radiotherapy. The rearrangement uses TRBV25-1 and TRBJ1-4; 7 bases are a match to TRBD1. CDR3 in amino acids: CASSGRGGGEKLFF. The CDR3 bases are TGTGCCAGCAGTGGAAGAGGGGGCGGTGAAAAACTGTTTTTT.